The subject of this entry is one T cell receptor (beta chain). This record comes from a study of cytotoxic CD8 clonotypes in ibrutinib-treated CLL. Produced via immunoSEQ multiplex PCR; TCRdb's table is partial and in-frame only. This table holds approximately 26,000 clones, 65% to 80% found once. Germline V gene data show CDR1 as MNHEY and CDR2 as SMNVEV (reference sequence). This CDR3 region has 15 residues. Trimming stripped 5 bases from V and 4 bases from J, with 17 bases between. The material sequenced was PBMCs, taken after 12 months of ibrutinib treatment. The chain employs TRBV27 and TRBJ1-2; no definite D call. This clonotype was obtained from a human donor with chronic lymphocytic leukemia. The CDR3 DNA follows: TGTGCCAGCAGTCCGGGAGGTTCGGTTCCCTATGGCTACACCTTC. This encodes CASSPGGSVPYGYTF.